The 31 T cell receptor beta chains listed next were all sequenced from one sample in a study of cytomegalovirus exposure and HLA in healthy donors. The PCR contained 60 Vbeta and 13 Jbeta primers. Profiling relied on immunoSEQ multiplex PCR, and the TCRdb table lists in-frame clones only, not all of them. The sample contains under 130,000 clones, 60% to 85% of which appear only once. The specimen sequenced was PBMCs. The receptors originated from a woman in her thirties or forties in good health and CMV-seropositive.

This chain links TRBV29-1 with TRBJ1-1; no definite D call. Trimming cost V 7 bases and J 4 bases, with 13 bases left between them. Germline CDR1 and CDR2: SQVTM and ANQGSEA. The length of the CDR3 is 12 residues. This CDR3 is CSATLGGTEAFF. In nucleotides, the CDR3 is TGCAGCGCAACCCTAGGAGGCACTGAAGCTTTCTTT.

The J gene is TRBJ1-1, the V gene TRBV6-5, with unresolved D. Trimming took off 3 bases at V and 3 bases at J, with 14 bases between the two ends. From germline, CDR1 is MNHEY and CDR2 SVGAGI. The length of the CDR3 is 15 residues. CDR3 protein: CASSYGLGRDTEAFF. In DNA, the CDR3 is TGTGCCAGCAGTTATGGACTTGGACGGGACACTGAAGCTTTCTTT.

The V gene is TRBV9, the J gene TRBJ2-2; the D gene is possibly TRBD2 (5 bases). The ends were cut back, 4 bases at V and 2 bases at J, with 12 bases in the middle. Germline assignment: CDR1 SGDLS and CDR2 YYNGEE. CDR3 length equals 15 residues. CDR3 amino acids: CASSLPGFNTGELFF. DNA of the CDR3: TGTGCCAGCAGCCTACCGGGATTCAACACCGGGGAGCTGTTTTTT. Based on the CDR3 plus reference TRBV9 and TRBJ2-2, the full variable domain is DSGVTQTPKHLITATGQRVTLRCSPRSGDLSVYWYQQSLDQGLQFLIQYYNGEERAKGNILERFSAQQFPDLHSELNLSSLELGDSALYFCASSLPGFNTGELFFGEGSRLTVL.

This rearrangement joins TRBV7-2 to TRBJ2-3; no firm D call. The CDR3 extends over 14 amino acids. CDR1 SGHTA and CDR2 FQGNSA come from the germline V gene. Trimming took off 5 bases at V and 4 bases at J, with 13 bases between the two ends. This CDR3 reads CASSPDLGPDTQYF. The DNA for the CDR3 is TGTGCCAGCAGCCCCGATCTTGGGCCAGATACGCAGTATTTT.

This chain connects TRBV7-3 to TRBJ1-2; D is undetermined. The V gene's germline CDR1 is SGHTA and CDR2 FQGTGA. The CDR3 spans 13 residues. V lost 5 bases, J lost 2 bases, and 9 bases lay in between. CDR3 DNA sequence: TGTGCCAGCAGCCGCGGCAGAAACTATGGCTACACCTTC. It specifies CASSRGRNYGYTF.

This clone has only a few counts. The J gene is TRBJ1-2, the V gene TRBV13, with 7 bases that match TRBD1. CDR3 length: 17 amino acids. After removal of 6 bases from V and 7 bases from J, the junction contained 20 bases not matched to a gene. Germline CDR1 and CDR2: PRHDT and FYEKMQ (reference sequence). CDR3 sequence reads: CASRSIARGRGKGGYTF. The CDR3 DNA reads as TGTGCCAGCAGATCCATAGCCCGGGGCAGGGGGAAGGGTGGCTACACCTTC.

The genes are TRBV9 and TRBJ1-6; D might be TRBD1 (5 bases). This CDR3 comprises 17 residues. The V and J ends lost 0 bases and 0 bases respectively, with 10 bases between them. Germline values: CDR1 SGDLS, CDR2 YYNGEE. The CDR3 is CASSVGQFRSYNSPLHF. The CDR3 coding sequence is TGTGCCAGCAGCGTAGGACAGTTCCGCTCCTATAATTCACCCCTCCACTTT. Full variable domain (outside the CDR3, taken from reference TRBV9 and TRBJ1-6): DSGVTQTPKHLITATGQRVTLRCSPRSGDLSVYWYQQSLDQGLQFLIQYYNGEERAKGNILERFSAQQFPDLHSELNLSSLELGDSALYFCASSVGQFRSYNSPLHFGNGTRLTVT.

The chain employs TRBV29-1 and TRBJ1-1, with 7 bases lining up with TRBD1. The CDR3 has 13 amino acids. Germline CDR1 reads SQVTM; CDR2 reads ANQGSEA. The V segment lost 2 bases and the J segment 7 bases; nucleotides outside the gene matches: 7. CDR3 DNA: TGCAGCGTTGAAACGGACAGGCGATTTGAAGCTTTCTTT. Its protein product is CSVETDRRFEAFF.

This chain connects TRBV6-5 to TRBJ1-1, with D unresolved. CDR1 and CDR2 (germline): MNHEY, SVGAGI. V lost 7 bases and J lost 10, with 19 bases in between. The CDR3 is 13 residues long. The CDR3 is CASTPDPYSGAFF. In nucleotides, the CDR3 is TGTGCCAGCACCCCGGACCCATACAGCGGAGCTTTCTTT.

The CDR3 DNA reads as TGTGCCAGCAGCAGGCGACAGGGGGCAGACACTGAAGCTTTCTTT. It translates to CASSRRQGADTEAFF. This sequence joins TRBV9 and TRBJ1-1, with 10 bases fitting TRBD1. Unmatched junction bases numbered 6, after V lost 4 bases and J lost 3 bases. Per germline, CDR1 SGDLS and CDR2 YYNGEE. CDR3 size: 15 residues.

There are a few counts of this clone. The chain employs TRBV28 and TRBJ2-7; 7 bases are shared with TRBD1. J was trimmed by 3 bases and V by 6 bases; bases with no gene match: 5. CDR1 is MDHEN, CDR2 SYDVKM, per germline. The CDR3 runs to 13 residues. CDR3 sequence (DNA): TGTGCCAGCAGACGGACAGGACTCTACGAGCAGTACTTC. Residues: CASRRTGLYEQYF. The full variable domain, its missing parts supplied by reference TRBV28 and TRBJ2-7, is DVKVTQSSRYLVKRTGEKVFLECVQDMDHENMFWYRQDPGLGLRLIYFSYDVKMKEKGDIPEGYSVSREKKERFSLILESASTNQTSMYLCASRRTGLYEQYFGPGTRLTVT.

The chain couples TRBV28 to TRBJ2-1; D perhaps matches TRBD1 (6 bases). Trimming stripped 2 bases from V and 6 bases from J, with 14 bases between. The CDR3 runs 15 residues. Germline V CDR1 and CDR2: MDHEN, SYDVKM. CDR3 protein: CASSLRNRAPNEQFF. As DNA, the CDR3 is TGTGCCAGCAGTTTACGTAACAGGGCTCCCAATGAGCAGTTCTTC.

V is TRBV27 and J is TRBJ2-4; maybe TRBD1 (6 bases). Germline CDR1 MNHEY, CDR2 SMNVEV (reference sequence). Trimming pared 4 bases from V and 4 bases from J, leaving 14 bases between. The CDR3 covers 15 residues. The CDR3 sequence is CASSSLQGRKNIQYF. DNA of the CDR3: TGTGCCAGCAGTTCCCTACAGGGTCGAAAAAACATTCAGTACTTC.

This CDR3 is CASSHYGQGLNSNQPQHF. The CDR3 nucleotides are TGTGCCAGCAGCCATTATGGGCAGGGGCTTAATAGCAATCAGCCCCAGCATTTT. The genes are TRBV5-6 and TRBJ1-5; a weak D match, TRBD1 (6 bases). The CDR3 loop spans 18 amino acids. V was clipped by 4 bases and J by 0 bases, with 20 bases between them. Germline values: CDR1 SGHDT, CDR2 YYEEEE.

The chain has TRBV19 and TRBJ2-2, with no clear D. CDR3 length equals 14 residues. Germline V lookup: CDR1 LNHDA, CDR2 SQIVND (reference sequence). Trimming removed 5 bases from V and 1 base from J, with 8 bases in between. The CDR3, as DNA: TGTGCCAGTAGTCGGGTAGGGAACACCGGGGAGCTGTTTTTT. Its translation: CASSRVGNTGELFF.

The chain links TRBV28 to TRBJ1-3, with D uncertain. Trimming left V 5 bases short and J 4 bases short, with 9 bases between. The CDR3 covers 13 residues. Germline V lookup: CDR1 MDHEN, CDR2 SYDVKM. CDR3 region: CASSLPQGNTIYF. For the CDR3, the DNA is TGTGCCAGCAGTCTGCCGCAGGGAAACACCATATATTTT.

This chain joins TRBV9 and TRBJ2-1; TRBD1 is a possible D gene (7 bases). Germline V gene data show CDR1 as SGDLS and CDR2 as YYNGEE. The CDR3 loop spans 15 amino acids. V lost 2 bases and J lost 7, with 16 bases in between. The chain's CDR3 is CASSVQGGARNEQFF. CDR3 coding DNA: TGTGCCAGCAGCGTCCAGGGGGGCGCGAGGAATGAGCAGTTCTTC.

The chain carries TRBV28 and TRBJ1-2; perhaps TRBD1 as D (5 bases). The CDR3 contains 14 residues. The V gene lost 5 bases and the J gene lost 2 bases, with 12 bases spanning the gap. Germline V lookup: CDR1 MDHEN, CDR2 SYDVKM. The CDR3 DNA reads TGTGCCAGCAGTCTCAGCCGGGGGAACTATGGCTACACCTTC. Translating it yields CASSLSRGNYGYTF.

The chain carries TRBV27 and TRBJ2-3; 10 bases align to TRBD1. The CDR3 totals 18 residues. Per germline, CDR1 MNHEY and CDR2 SMNVEV (reference sequence). The J segment lost 1 base and the V segment lost 5 bases, leaving 12 bases of the junction unmatched. Written as DNA, the CDR3 is TGTGCCAGCAGTCGATTCCCGGACAGGGGGAGTGGCACAGATACGCAGTATTTT. The encoded protein is CASSRFPDRGSGTDTQYF.

This clone was seen only once. The CDR3 loop is CAITQPGGYGYTF. For the CDR3, the DNA is TGTGCCATCACCCAACCAGGGGGCTATGGCTACACCTTC. J is TRBJ1-2 and V is TRBV10-3, with 7 bases fitting TRBD1. J lost 4 bases, V lost 7 bases, and 6 bases had no gene match. This CDR3 contains 13 residues. Germline V gives CDR1 ENHRY, CDR2 SYGVKD.

CDR3 sequence: CASSPLGGQNTGELFF. In DNA, the CDR3 is TGTGCCAGCTCACCACTTGGTGGGCAGAACACCGGGGAGCTGTTTTTT. The V and J genes are TRBV18 and TRBJ2-2, with no clear D. Germline CDR1 is KGHSH and CDR2 is LQKENI. Trimming took off 1 base at V and 1 base at J, with 10 bases between the two ends. This CDR3 has 16 residues.

CDR3 loop: CASSERAQGANYGYTF. DNA of the CDR3: TGTGCCAGCAGCGAGAGGGCCCAGGGGGCCAACTATGGCTACACCTTC. The chain is built from TRBV7-8 and TRBJ1-2; TRBD1 aligns across 8 bases. Germline lookup yields CDR1 SGHVS and CDR2 FQNEAQ. The CDR3 covers 16 residues. The J segment lost 2 bases and the V segment lost 5 bases, leaving 10 bases of the junction unmatched.

The chain combines TRBV4-1 with TRBJ1-1; tentatively, D is TRBD1 (6 bases). CDR1 is MGHRA and CDR2 is YSYEKL in the germline V gene. The V and J ends lost 0 bases and 4 bases respectively, with 12 bases between them. The CDR3 has 15 residues. DNA for the CDR3: TGCGCCAGCAGCCAAGATCAACAGGGTTTCACTGAAGCTTTCTTT. Translated: CASSQDQQGFTEAFF.

The V call is TRBV11-3, the J call TRBJ2-5; 7 bases agree with TRBD1. The CDR3 is 15 residues long. CDR1 and CDR2 (germline): SGHNT, YENEEA. Trimming took 5 bases from V and 5 from J; bases not matched to a gene: 11. CDR3 residues: CASSTRQGGGETQYF. The CDR3 nucleotides are TGTGCCAGCAGCACCAGACAGGGTGGAGGCGAGACCCAGTACTTC. Using reference TRBV11-3 and TRBJ2-5 for the parts outside the CDR3, the full variable domain is EAGVVQSPRYKIIEKKQPVAFWCNPISGHNTLYWYLQNLGQGPELLIRYENEEAVDDSQLPKDRFSAERLKGVDSTLKIQPAELGDSAVYLCASSTRQGGGETQYFGPGTRLLVL.

Comment on this clone: The identical CDR3 is also encoded by other nucleotide sequences in the sample. This chain joins TRBV2 and TRBJ1-3; D perhaps matches TRBD1 (6 bases). The CDR3 consists of 15 residues. V shed 6 bases and J shed 0 bases, with 12 bases lying between them. Germline CDR1 is SNHLY and CDR2 is FYNNEI. CDR3 nucleotides: TGTGCCAGCAGCGGGAACAGGGTCTCTGGAAACACCATATATTTT. It codes for CASSGNRVSGNTIYF.

This chain joins TRBV4-2 and TRBJ2-4; TRBD1 might be the D (5 bases). This CDR3 is 16 amino acids long. Deletions cut 4 bases from V and 4 bases from J, with 17 bases between. CDR1 and CDR2 from the germline V gene are LGHNA and YNFKEQ. The DNA of the CDR3 is TGTGCCAGCAGCCCCCAAGGGCGGACAAGAAAAAACATTCAGTACTTC. Its translation: CASSPQGRTRKNIQYF.

The rearrangement joins TRBV27 to TRBJ2-3; 12 bases fit TRBD2. The CDR3 sequence is 16 residues long. The germline V gene encodes CDR1 MNHEY and CDR2 SMNVEV (reference sequence). The V and J ends lost 7 bases and 8 bases, in that order; junction bases with no gene match: 13. CDR3: CASTHGLAGTYGTQYF. CDR3 in DNA: TGTGCCAGCACCCACGGACTAGCGGGGACGTATGGTACGCAGTATTTT.

This clone was picked up one time. The J gene is TRBJ2-1, the V gene TRBV15, with 7 bases lining up with TRBD1. There are 15 residues in the CDR3. The germline V gene has CDR1 LNHNV and CDR2 YYDKDF (reference sequence). The junction had 9 bases not matched to a gene; V was cut back by 0 bases and J by 10 bases. The DNA for the CDR3 is TGTGCCACCAGCAGAGATTTGTCGGACAGGCGGGAGCAGTTCTTC. Translating gives CATSRDLSDRREQFF.

J is TRBJ1-2 and V is TRBV7-2; maybe TRBD1 (6 bases). From germline, CDR1 is SGHTA and CDR2 FQGNSA. V was trimmed by 4 bases and J by 4 bases, leaving 19 bases between them. This CDR3 is 16 amino acids long. The CDR3: CASSSNYRVAIYGYTF. CDR3 DNA: TGTGCCAGCAGCTCAAACTACAGGGTCGCCATCTATGGCTACACCTTC.

The V call is TRBV27, the J call TRBJ2-5; 10 bases line up with TRBD2. Trimming removed 3 bases from V and 1 base from J; junction bases left unmatched: 8. CDR1 MNHEY and CDR2 SMNVEV come from the germline V gene (reference sequence). This CDR3 is 17 amino acids long. CDR3: CASSFFRTSGVQETQYF. CDR3 bases: TGTGCCAGCAGTTTCTTCCGGACTAGCGGTGTCCAAGAGACCCAGTACTTC.

CDR3 nucleotides: TGTGCCAGTACCCCCTTGGACAGACCGAACACTGAAGCTTTCTTT. Amino acids: CASTPLDRPNTEAFF. V gene TRBV19 combines with J gene TRBJ1-1; weak D call: TRBD1 (6 bases). CDR1 is LNHDA, CDR2 SQIVND, per germline (reference sequence). V was pared by 7 bases and J by 1 base, with 16 bases between. This CDR3 contains 15 residues.